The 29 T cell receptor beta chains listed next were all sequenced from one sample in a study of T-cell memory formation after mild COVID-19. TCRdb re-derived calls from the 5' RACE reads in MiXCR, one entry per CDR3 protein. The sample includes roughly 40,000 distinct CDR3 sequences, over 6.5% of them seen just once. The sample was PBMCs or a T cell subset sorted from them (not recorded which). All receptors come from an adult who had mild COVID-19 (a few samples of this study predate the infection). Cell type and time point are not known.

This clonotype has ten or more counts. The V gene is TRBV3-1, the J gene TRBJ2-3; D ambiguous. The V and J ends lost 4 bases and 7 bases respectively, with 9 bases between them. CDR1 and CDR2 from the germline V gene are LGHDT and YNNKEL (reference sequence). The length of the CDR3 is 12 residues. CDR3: CASSLHANTQYF. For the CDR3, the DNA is TGTGCCAGCAGCCTACACGCGAATACGCAGTATTTT.

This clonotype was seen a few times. As DNA, the CDR3 is TGTGCCAGCAGTCCTCGACAGGTTGGCACTGAAGCTTTCTTT. Translation: CASSPRQVGTEAFF. The chain uses TRBV27 and TRBJ1-1, with D perhaps TRBD1 (6 bases). This CDR3 has 14 residues. The ends were cut back, 5 bases at V and 4 bases at J, with 14 bases in the middle. CDR1 and CDR2 (germline): MNHEY, SMNVEV (reference sequence).

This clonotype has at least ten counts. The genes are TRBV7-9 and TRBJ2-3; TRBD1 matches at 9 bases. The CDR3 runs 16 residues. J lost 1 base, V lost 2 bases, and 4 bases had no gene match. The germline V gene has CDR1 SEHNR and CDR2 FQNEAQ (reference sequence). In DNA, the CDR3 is TGTGCCAGCAGCTTACTCACAGGGGGCGGCACAGATACGCAGTATTTT. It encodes CASSLLTGGGTDTQYF.

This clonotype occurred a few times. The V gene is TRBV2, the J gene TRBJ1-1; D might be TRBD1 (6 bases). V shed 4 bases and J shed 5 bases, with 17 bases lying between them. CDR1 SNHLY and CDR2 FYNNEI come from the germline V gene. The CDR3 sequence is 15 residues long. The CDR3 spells CASSVSNRDRTEAFF. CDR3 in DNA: TGTGCCAGCAGTGTGAGTAACAGGGATCGGACTGAAGCTTTCTTT.

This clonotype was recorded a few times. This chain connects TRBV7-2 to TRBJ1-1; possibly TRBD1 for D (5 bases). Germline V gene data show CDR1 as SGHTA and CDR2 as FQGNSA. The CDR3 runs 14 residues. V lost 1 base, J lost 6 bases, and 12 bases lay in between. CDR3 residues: CASSLGQWISEAFF. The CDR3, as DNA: TGTGCCAGCAGCTTAGGACAGTGGATATCTGAAGCTTTCTTT.

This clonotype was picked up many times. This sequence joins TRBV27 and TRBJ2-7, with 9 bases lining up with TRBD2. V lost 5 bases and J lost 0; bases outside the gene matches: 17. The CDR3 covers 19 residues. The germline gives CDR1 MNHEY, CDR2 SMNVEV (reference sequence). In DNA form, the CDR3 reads TGTGCCAGCAGTCTCGTGGGCGGGAGGGCCTACTCCACCTCCTACGAGCAGTACTTC. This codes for CASSLVGGRAYSTSYEQYF.

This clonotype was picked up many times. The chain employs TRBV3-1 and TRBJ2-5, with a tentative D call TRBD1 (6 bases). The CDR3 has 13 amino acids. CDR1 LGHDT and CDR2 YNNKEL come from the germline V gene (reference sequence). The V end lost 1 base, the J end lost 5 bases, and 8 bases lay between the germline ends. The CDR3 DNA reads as TGTGCCAGCAGCCAAGGGGGGCCCGAGACCCAGTACTTC. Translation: CASSQGGPETQYF.

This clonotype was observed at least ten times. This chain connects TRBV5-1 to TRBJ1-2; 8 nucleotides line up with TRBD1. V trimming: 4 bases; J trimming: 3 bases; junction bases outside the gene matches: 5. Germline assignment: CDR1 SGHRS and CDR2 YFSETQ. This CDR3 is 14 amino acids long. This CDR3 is CASSPETGDYGYTF. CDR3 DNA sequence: TGCGCCAGCAGCCCAGAGACAGGGGACTATGGCTACACCTTC.

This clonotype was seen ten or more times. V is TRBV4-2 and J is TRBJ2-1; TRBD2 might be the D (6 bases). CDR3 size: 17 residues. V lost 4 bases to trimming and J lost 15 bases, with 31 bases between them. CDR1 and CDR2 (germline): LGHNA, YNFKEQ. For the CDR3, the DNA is TGTGCCAGCAGCCCCCGGCGTAAGGAACCGGGACTCCCAGGTTTGTTCTTC. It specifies CASSPRRKEPGLPGLFF.

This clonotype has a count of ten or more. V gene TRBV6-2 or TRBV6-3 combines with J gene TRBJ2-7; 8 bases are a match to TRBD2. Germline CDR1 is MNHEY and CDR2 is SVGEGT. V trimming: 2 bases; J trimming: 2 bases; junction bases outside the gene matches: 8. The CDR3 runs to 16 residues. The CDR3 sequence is CASSYPSGSRPYEQYF. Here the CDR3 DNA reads TGTGCCAGCAGTTACCCCAGCGGGAGTCGTCCCTACGAGCAGTACTTC.

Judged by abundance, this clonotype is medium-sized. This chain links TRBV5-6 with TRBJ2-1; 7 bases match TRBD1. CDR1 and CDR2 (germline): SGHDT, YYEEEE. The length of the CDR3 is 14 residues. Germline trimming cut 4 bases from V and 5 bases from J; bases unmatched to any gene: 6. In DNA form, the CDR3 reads TGTGCCAGCAGCCCGCCGGGACAGCACAATGAGCAGTTCTTC. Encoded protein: CASSPPGQHNEQFF.

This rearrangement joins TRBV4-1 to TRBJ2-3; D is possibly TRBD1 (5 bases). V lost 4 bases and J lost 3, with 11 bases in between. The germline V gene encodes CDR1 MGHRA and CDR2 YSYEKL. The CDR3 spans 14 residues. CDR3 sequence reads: CASSPWGLTDTQYF. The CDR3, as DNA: TGCGCCAGCAGCCCTTGGGGCCTGACAGATACGCAGTATTTT.

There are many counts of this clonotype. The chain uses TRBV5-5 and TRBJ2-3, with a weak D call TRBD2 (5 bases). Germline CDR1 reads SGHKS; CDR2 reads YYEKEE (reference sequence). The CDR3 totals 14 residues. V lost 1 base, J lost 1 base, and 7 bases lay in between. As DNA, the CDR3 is TGTGCCAGCAGCTTGACTAGGGGCACAGATACGCAGTATTTT. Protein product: CASSLTRGTDTQYF.

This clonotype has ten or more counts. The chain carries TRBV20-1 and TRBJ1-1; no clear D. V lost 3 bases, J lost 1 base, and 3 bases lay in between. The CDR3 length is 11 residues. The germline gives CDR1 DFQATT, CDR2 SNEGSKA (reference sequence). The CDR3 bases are TGCAGTGCTAGGCGGAACACTGAAGCTTTCTTT. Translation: CSARRNTEAFF.

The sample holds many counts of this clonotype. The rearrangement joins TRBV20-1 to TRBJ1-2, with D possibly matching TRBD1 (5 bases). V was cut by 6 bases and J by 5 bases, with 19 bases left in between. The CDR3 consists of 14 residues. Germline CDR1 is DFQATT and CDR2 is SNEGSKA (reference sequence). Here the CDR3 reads CSAPRGPGLYGYTF. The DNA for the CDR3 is TGCAGTGCCCCTCGGGGACCTGGACTTTATGGCTACACCTTC.

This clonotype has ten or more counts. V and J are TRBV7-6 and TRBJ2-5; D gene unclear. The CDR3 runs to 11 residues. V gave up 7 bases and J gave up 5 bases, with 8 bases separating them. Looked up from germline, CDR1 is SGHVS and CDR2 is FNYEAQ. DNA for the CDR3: TGTGCCAGCACCCTCGCCGAGACCCAGTACTTC. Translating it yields CASTLAETQYF.

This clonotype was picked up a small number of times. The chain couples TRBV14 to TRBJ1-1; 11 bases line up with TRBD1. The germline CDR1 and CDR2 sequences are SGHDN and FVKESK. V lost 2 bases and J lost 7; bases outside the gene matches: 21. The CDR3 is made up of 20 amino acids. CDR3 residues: CASSQFNRGTGGPFSGEAFF. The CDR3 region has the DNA TGTGCCAGCAGCCAATTTAATAGGGGGACAGGGGGTCCTTTTAGTGGTGAAGCTTTCTTT.

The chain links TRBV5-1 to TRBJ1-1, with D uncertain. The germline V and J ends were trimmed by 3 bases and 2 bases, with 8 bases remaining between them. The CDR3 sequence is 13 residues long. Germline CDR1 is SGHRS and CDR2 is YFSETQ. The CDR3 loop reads CASSSLLNTEAFF. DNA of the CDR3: TGCGCCAGCAGCTCCTTACTAAACACTGAAGCTTTCTTT. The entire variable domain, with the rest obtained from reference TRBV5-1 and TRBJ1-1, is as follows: KAGVTQTPRYLIKTRGQQVTLSCSPISGHRSVSWYQQTPGQGLQFLFEYFSETQRNKGNFPGRFSGRQFSNSRSEMNVSTLELGDSALYLCASSSLLNTEAFFGQGTRLTVV.

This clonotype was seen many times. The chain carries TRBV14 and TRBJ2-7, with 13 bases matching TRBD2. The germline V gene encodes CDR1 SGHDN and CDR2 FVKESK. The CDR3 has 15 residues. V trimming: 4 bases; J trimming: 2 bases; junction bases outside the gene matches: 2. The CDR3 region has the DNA TGTGCCAGCAGCCTGGGACTAGCGGGACCCTACGAGCAGTACTTC. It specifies CASSLGLAGPYEQYF.

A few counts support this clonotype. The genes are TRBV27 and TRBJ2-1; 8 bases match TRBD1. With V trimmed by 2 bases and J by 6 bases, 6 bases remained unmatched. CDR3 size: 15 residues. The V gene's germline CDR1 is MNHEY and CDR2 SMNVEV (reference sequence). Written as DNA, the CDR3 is TGTGCCAGCAGTTTACTCAGGGGGCGGATCAATGAGCAGTTCTTC. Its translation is CASSLLRGRINEQFF.

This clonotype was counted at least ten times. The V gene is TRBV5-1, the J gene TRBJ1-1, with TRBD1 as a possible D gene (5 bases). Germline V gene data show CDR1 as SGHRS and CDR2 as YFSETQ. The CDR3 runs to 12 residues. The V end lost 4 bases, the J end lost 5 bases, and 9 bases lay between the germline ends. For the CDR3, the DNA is TGCGCCAGCAGCCCGGGACGAACTGAAGCTTTCTTT. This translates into CASSPGRTEAFF. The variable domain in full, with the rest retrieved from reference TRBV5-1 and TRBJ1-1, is KAGVTQTPRYLIKTRGQQVTLSCSPISGHRSVSWYQQTPGQGLQFLFEYFSETQRNKGNFPGRFSGRQFSNSRSEMNVSTLELGDSALYLCASSPGRTEAFFGQGTRLTVV.

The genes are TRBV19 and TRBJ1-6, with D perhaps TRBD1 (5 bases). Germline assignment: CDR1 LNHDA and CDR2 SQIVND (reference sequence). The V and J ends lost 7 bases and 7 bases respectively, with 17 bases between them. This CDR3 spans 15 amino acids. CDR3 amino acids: CASTLRQGENSPLHF. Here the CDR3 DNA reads TGTGCCAGTACCCTGCGGCAGGGTGAGAATTCACCCCTCCACTTT.

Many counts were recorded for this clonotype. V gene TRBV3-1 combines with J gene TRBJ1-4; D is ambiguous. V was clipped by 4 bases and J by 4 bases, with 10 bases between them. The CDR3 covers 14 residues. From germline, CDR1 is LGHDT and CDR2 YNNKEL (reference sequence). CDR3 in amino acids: CASSLRGSNEKLFF. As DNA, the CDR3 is TGTGCCAGCAGCCTCCGGGGAAGTAATGAAAAACTGTTTTTT.

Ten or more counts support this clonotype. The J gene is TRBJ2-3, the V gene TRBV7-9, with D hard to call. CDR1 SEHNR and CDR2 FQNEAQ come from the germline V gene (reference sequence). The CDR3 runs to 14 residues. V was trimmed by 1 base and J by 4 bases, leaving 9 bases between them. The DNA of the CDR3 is TGTGCCAGCAGCTTAGGGCCCAGCCCAGATACGCAGTATTTT. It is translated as CASSLGPSPDTQYF.

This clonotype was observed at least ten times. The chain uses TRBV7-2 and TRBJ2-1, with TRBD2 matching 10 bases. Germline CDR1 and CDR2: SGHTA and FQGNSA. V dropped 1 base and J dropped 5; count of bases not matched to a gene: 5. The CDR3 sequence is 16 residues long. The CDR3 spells CASSLVGLAVNNEQFF. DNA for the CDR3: TGTGCCAGCAGCTTAGTCGGACTAGCGGTCAACAATGAGCAGTTCTTC. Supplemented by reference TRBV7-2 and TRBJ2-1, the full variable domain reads GAGVSQSPSNKVTEKGKDVELRCDPISGHTALYWYRQSLGQGLEFLIYFQGNSAPDKSGLPSDRFSAERTGGSVSTLTIQRTQQEDSAVYLCASSLVGLAVNNEQFFGPGTRLTVL.

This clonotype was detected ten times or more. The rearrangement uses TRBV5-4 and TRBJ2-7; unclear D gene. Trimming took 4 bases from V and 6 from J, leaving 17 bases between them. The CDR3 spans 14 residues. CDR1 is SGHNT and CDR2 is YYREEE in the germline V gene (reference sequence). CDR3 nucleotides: TGTGCCAGCAGCCTTACCCAGACCACCAGCGAGCAGTACTTC. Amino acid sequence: CASSLTQTTSEQYF.

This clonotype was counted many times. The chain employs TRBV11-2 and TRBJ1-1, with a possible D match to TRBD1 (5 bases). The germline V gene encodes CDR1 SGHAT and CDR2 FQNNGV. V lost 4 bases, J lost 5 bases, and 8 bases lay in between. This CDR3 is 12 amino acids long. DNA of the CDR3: TGTGCCAGCAGCTCAGGGTGGACTGAAGCTTTCTTT. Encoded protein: CASSSGWTEAFF.

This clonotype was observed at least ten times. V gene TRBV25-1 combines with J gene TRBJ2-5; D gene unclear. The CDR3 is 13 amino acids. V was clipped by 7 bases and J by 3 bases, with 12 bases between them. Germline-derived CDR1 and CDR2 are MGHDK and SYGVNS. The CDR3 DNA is TGTGCCAGCACGGGCATCACCAAAGAGACCCAGTACTTC. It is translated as CASTGITKETQYF.

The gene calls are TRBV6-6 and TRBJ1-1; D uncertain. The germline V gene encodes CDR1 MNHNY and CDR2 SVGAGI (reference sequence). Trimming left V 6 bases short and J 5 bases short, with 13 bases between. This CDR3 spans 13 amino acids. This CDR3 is CASSTKMGTEAFF. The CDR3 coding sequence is TGTGCCAGCAGCACGAAGATGGGAACTGAAGCTTTCTTT.